This note documents a single TCR beta chain sequence. Participant reports of clinical history set cohort assignment. Recovered Cohort 3 donors showed two negative PCRs, clearance, or symptom resolution. These data belong to a study of blood T cell repertoires in COVID-19. About the study: Some COVID-19 samples were acute and others convalescent; all came from the United States, Italy and Spain. Sources were T cells, B-cell-depleted T cells, or PBMCs; the material itself was cDNA or gDNA.

Here immunoSEQ multiplex PCR was the method, and the copy in TCRdb shows in-frame clones only, minus some. Of under 200,000 clones detected, 75% to 90% appear once; the ten largest clones hold 10% to 15%. Unmatched junction bases numbered 13, after V lost 4 bases and J lost 6 bases. Per the germline V gene, CDR1 is SEHNR and CDR2 is FQNEAQ (reference sequence). This CDR3 is built from 16 residues. J is TRBJ2-7 and V is TRBV7-9; 9 nucleotides align to TRBD1. The origin of this receptor is a woman aged 55-69 years who had recovered from COVID-19. The sequencing input was PBMCs or T cells enriched from blood (not recorded which). The CDR3 region has the DNA TGTGCCAGCAGCTCCAGGGTGACAGGGGGAAGTACCGAGCAGTACTTC. The encoded protein is CASSSRVTGGSTEQYF.